This T cell receptor beta chain was sequenced for a study of T cells after yellow fever vaccination. This clonotype showed up just a few times. V was cut by 6 bases and J by 0 bases, with 12 bases left in between. This CDR3 is built from 13 residues. Per the germline V gene, CDR1 is DFQATT and CDR2 is SNEGSKA (reference sequence). A 5'RACE template-switching step, the method used to make TCR cDNA, added a universal primer site and UMIs. MiXCR was run by TCRdb on the 5' RACE reads, yielding one entry per CDR3 protein. The sample lists some 670,000 distinct CDR3 sequences, 12% occurring once. The sequence was collected from a man aged 25 to 40 who received the YFV17D yellow fever vaccine. The material sequenced was PBMCs, taken on the day of the yellow fever booster vaccination. The rearrangement joins TRBV20-1 to TRBJ2-7; D perhaps matches TRBD2 (5 bases). The CDR3 sequence is CSAKEALSYEQYF. CDR3 nucleotide sequence: TGCAGTGCCAAGGAGGCTCTCTCCTACGAGCAGTACTTC.